These T cell receptor beta chains were read from a single sample in a study of regulatory T cells in long-lasting Graves disease. TCRdb recomputed calls from the multiplex PCR reads with MiXCR, one row per CDR3 protein. The sample yields about 660,000 distinct CDR3 sequences, about 30% seen once. This sample comprised peripheral blood mononuclear cells (PBMCs), obtained when the disease was refractory, from a patient treated with antithyroid drugs. These receptors all come from a female donor with Graves disease. Each CDR3 is given without its conserved first and last residue. A D gene is named only where the DNA matches it firmly.

CDR3aa: ASSGGTANNEKLF
v_gene: TRBV7-3
d_gene: TRBD1
j_gene: TRBJ1-4

CDR3aa: ASAYSLFSNQPQH
v_gene: TRBV12-5
d_gene: .
j_gene: TRBJ1-5

CDR3aa: ASSRPGLLY
v_gene: TRBV11-2
d_gene: .
j_gene: TRBJ2-5

CDR3aa: ASSLDWGNTGELF
v_gene: TRBV11-3
d_gene: .
j_gene: TRBJ2-2

CDR3aa: ATSDLPPGHTEAF
v_gene: TRBV24-1
d_gene: .
j_gene: TRBJ1-1

CDR3aa: SVVWGNYGYT
v_gene: TRBV29-1
d_gene: .
j_gene: TRBJ1-2

CDR3aa: ASSGEDGYT
v_gene: TRBV2
d_gene: .
j_gene: TRBJ1-2

CDR3aa: ASSYTQGAAF
v_gene: TRBV28
d_gene: .
j_gene: TRBJ1-1

CDR3aa: ASSLGSDNTGELF
v_gene: TRBV5-1
d_gene: .
j_gene: TRBJ2-2

CDR3aa: ASSPAAGVTEAF
v_gene: TRBV6-2/TRBV6-3
d_gene: .
j_gene: TRBJ1-1

CDR3aa: ASSYGGAYLTQETQY
v_gene: TRBV6-9
d_gene: .
j_gene: TRBJ2-5

CDR3aa: ASSEPGTSWGYTLGPQH
v_gene: TRBV6-2/TRBV6-3
d_gene: .
j_gene: TRBJ1-5

CDR3aa: ASSQSHGQGGNTEAF
v_gene: TRBV28
d_gene: TRBD1
j_gene: TRBJ1-1

CDR3aa: ASSYLAGVGELF
v_gene: TRBV7-3
d_gene: TRBD2
j_gene: TRBJ2-2

CDR3aa: ASRPGLASYEQY
v_gene: TRBV6-1
d_gene: TRBD2
j_gene: TRBJ2-7

CDR3aa: ASSRNDYEQY
v_gene: TRBV6-1
d_gene: .
j_gene: TRBJ2-7

CDR3aa: AIKAGTGVGETQY
v_gene: TRBV10-3
d_gene: .
j_gene: TRBJ2-5

CDR3aa: ASSQDSTEAF
v_gene: TRBV3-1
d_gene: .
j_gene: TRBJ1-1

CDR3aa: ASSLRLVNYGYT
v_gene: TRBV28
d_gene: .
j_gene: TRBJ1-2

CDR3aa: ASSPATGFSYEQY
v_gene: TRBV27
d_gene: .
j_gene: TRBJ2-7

CDR3aa: ASSKVAVETQY
v_gene: TRBV12-3/TRBV12-4
d_gene: .
j_gene: TRBJ2-5

CDR3aa: ASSLDRGGGAETQY
v_gene: TRBV11-2
d_gene: TRBD2
j_gene: TRBJ2-5

CDR3aa: ASSLDETGMEETQY
v_gene: TRBV3-1
d_gene: TRBD1
j_gene: TRBJ2-5

CDR3aa: ARRRLRGLTEAF
v_gene: TRBV6-2/TRBV6-3
d_gene: .
j_gene: TRBJ1-1

CDR3aa: ASSYGQGLGYT
v_gene: TRBV12-3/TRBV12-4
d_gene: TRBD1
j_gene: TRBJ1-2

CDR3aa: SARTPRGTEAF
v_gene: TRBV20-1
d_gene: .
j_gene: TRBJ1-1

CDR3aa: ASSFPGQGGNQPQH
v_gene: TRBV12-3/TRBV12-4
d_gene: TRBD1
j_gene: TRBJ1-5

CDR3aa: ASTFGGTGGYT
v_gene: TRBV2
d_gene: TRBD1
j_gene: TRBJ1-2

CDR3aa: ASSFGTGATYGYT
v_gene: TRBV27
d_gene: TRBD1
j_gene: TRBJ1-2

CDR3aa: ASSSRAGTENTIY
v_gene: TRBV7-6
d_gene: .
j_gene: TRBJ1-3

CDR3aa: ASSVGLAGGEQY
v_gene: TRBV9
d_gene: TRBD2
j_gene: TRBJ2-7

CDR3aa: ASSETGTSNTEAF
v_gene: TRBV5-1
d_gene: .
j_gene: TRBJ1-1